The 30 T cell receptor beta chains given below trace back to one sample, sequenced in a study of beta chain features in type 1 diabetes. Their cognate antigens are unknown. Expressed TCRB transcripts were sequenced after all isolated RNA was converted to cDNA. Sequencing used immunoSEQ multiplex PCR; TCRdb keeps in-frame clones, though not all of them. This sample yields 550,000 to 850,000 clones, of which 10% to 15% are seen a single time; around 0.022% belongs to the top ten. Study findings and constraints: Type 1 diabetes patients had TCRB CDR3s that were shorter (moderately but significantly so) in all four CD4+ subsets.

The specimen was naive CD4+ T cells from blood. All receptors come from a man aged 18 to 30 with type 1 diabetes.

The V call is TRBV28, the J call TRBJ2-1, with D unclear. Germline assignment: CDR1 MDHEN and CDR2 SYDVKM. CDR3 size: 11 residues. Trimming pared 3 bases from V and 7 bases from J, leaving 4 bases between. The CDR3 here is CASSLENEQFF. CDR3 bases: TGTGCCAGCAGTTTGGAAAATGAGCAGTTCTTC.

The gene calls are TRBV30 and TRBJ1-6, with D possibly matching TRBD1 (5 bases). Trimming removed 0 bases at V and 7 bases at J, with 10 bases between. Looked up from germline, CDR1 is GTSNPN and CDR2 is SVGIG (reference sequence). The CDR3 runs 14 residues. CDR3 sequence reads: CAWSVGTTNSPLHF. CDR3 DNA sequence: TGTGCCTGGAGTGTAGGGACTACCAATTCACCCCTCCACTTT.

This clone has only a few counts. The V gene is TRBV4-2, the J gene TRBJ1-1; no definite D call. Trimming removed 4 bases at V and 5 bases at J, with 17 bases between. This CDR3 contains 15 residues. Germline values: CDR1 LGHNA, CDR2 YNFKEQ. The CDR3 region has the DNA TGTGCCAGCAGCCCGCGCCTGGCGGTGGGGACTGAAGCTTTCTTT. Translated, it gives CASSPRLAVGTEAFF.

A few counts support this clone. Other nucleotide sequences from this sample produce the same CDR3. The J gene is TRBJ2-2, the V gene TRBV13; D is undetermined. Between the trimmed V and J ends, which lost 1 base and 4 bases, there was a span of 7 bases. From germline, CDR1 is PRHDT and CDR2 FYEKMQ (reference sequence). The CDR3 loop spans 14 amino acids. The CDR3 region has the DNA TGTGCCAGCAGCTTAGCCCGACCCACCGGGGAGCTGTTTTTT. Its translation: CASSLARPTGELFF.

The rearrangement links TRBV2 to TRBJ1-1; a weak D match, TRBD1 (6 bases). Deletions cut 0 bases from V and 10 bases from J, with 15 bases between. This CDR3 contains 14 residues. Germline V lookup: CDR1 SNHLY, CDR2 FYNNEI. The CDR3 protein is CASSEAGQGSAAFF. The CDR3 region has the DNA TGTGCCAGCAGTGAAGCTGGGCAGGGGAGTGCAGCTTTCTTT.

The J gene is TRBJ1-1, the V gene TRBV30; 8 bases are a match to TRBD1. The CDR3 has 12 residues. V was pared by 2 bases and J by 6 bases, with 2 bases of the junction left unmatched. Germline-derived CDR1 and CDR2 are GTSNPN and SVGIG (reference sequence). CDR3 sequence reads: CAWSSTGAEAFF. The CDR3 region has the DNA TGTGCCTGGAGTTCGACAGGGGCTGAAGCTTTCTTT.

This clone showed up just a few times. The chain links TRBV28 to TRBJ1-2; D unresolved. Trimming removed 8 bases from V and 2 bases from J, with 9 bases in between. This CDR3 has 12 amino acids. CDR1 and CDR2 (germline): MDHEN, SYDVKM. The CDR3 DNA follows: TGTGCCAGCGACGGAACGAACTATGGCTACACCTTC. Protein: CASDGTNYGYTF.

There are a few counts of this clone. The rearrangement links TRBV30 to TRBJ1-1, with D tentatively TRBD1 (6 bases). This CDR3 has 18 residues. V was clipped by 0 bases and J by 1 base, with 21 bases between them. CDR1 is GTSNPN, CDR2 SVGIG, per germline (reference sequence). This CDR3 is CAWSVSPLRWGPNTEAFF. The CDR3 region has the DNA TGTGCCTGGAGTGTAAGCCCTCTCCGCTGGGGGCCGAACACTGAAGCTTTCTTT.

As concerns this clone: At one boundary the junction diverges from the germline segment, which might be a read error. This chain links TRBV2 with TRBJ2-3, with 9 nucleotides matching TRBD2. The CDR3 runs 15 residues. From germline, CDR1 is SNHLY and CDR2 FYNNEI. CDR3 DNA: TGTGCCAGCAGTGAAGCTAACCTTCCGGGACTAGCCCACCATTTT. This sequence encodes CASSEANLPGLAHHF.

The rearrangement links TRBV9 to TRBJ1-2; TRBD1 agrees at 9 bases. V lost 6 bases and J lost 7; bases outside the gene matches: 10. The CDR3 runs 14 residues. Germline V lookup: CDR1 SGDLS, CDR2 YYNGEE. The CDR3 protein is CASTRDRDLGGYTF. CDR3 nucleotides: TGTGCCAGCACCCGGGACAGGGATTTAGGTGGCTACACCTTC.

This rearrangement joins TRBV18 to TRBJ1-1; D not certain. Germline V gene lookup returns CDR1 KGHSH and CDR2 LQKENI. This CDR3 spans 16 amino acids. The V gene lost 2 bases and the J gene lost 0 bases, with 13 bases spanning the gap. The chain's CDR3 is CASSPREIPMNTEAFF. The DNA of the CDR3 is TGTGCCAGCTCACCAAGGGAGATACCTATGAACACTGAAGCTTTCTTT.

The rearrangement links TRBV2 to TRBJ1-1; D unclear. CDR1 is SNHLY, CDR2 FYNNEI, per germline. V lost 0 bases, J lost 6 bases, and 8 bases lay in between. This CDR3 is 13 amino acids long. As DNA, the CDR3 is TGTGCCAGCAGTGAAGCGATGCAAGCTGAAGCTTTCTTT. Translation: CASSEAMQAEAFF.

The table lists this clone with a few counts. The CDR3 DNA reads TGCGCCAGCAGCCAAGAGTACGGTCTTCCAGCCTGGGAAAACATTCAGTACTTC. Amino acid sequence: CASSQEYGLPAWENIQYF. The genes are TRBV4-1 and TRBJ2-4; D remains unclear. This CDR3 spans 18 amino acids. Germline CDR1 reads MGHRA; CDR2 reads YSYEKL. The V and J ends lost 0 bases and 5 bases respectively, with 20 bases between them.

The chain couples TRBV4-1 to TRBJ1-5; 9 bases are a match to TRBD1. Germline trimming cut 1 base from V and 4 bases from J; bases unmatched to any gene: 11. From germline, CDR1 is MGHRA and CDR2 YSYEKL. CDR3 length: 18 amino acids. The chain's CDR3 is CASSQVAGQGSGNQPQHF. The DNA for the CDR3 is TGCGCCAGCAGCCAAGTAGCGGGACAGGGCTCTGGGAATCAGCCCCAGCATTTT.

The chain employs TRBV5-1 and TRBJ1-2; the match to TRBD1 covers 9 bases. Germline V gene sequence: CDR1 SGHRS, CDR2 YFSETQ. J gave up 2 bases and V 0 bases, and 5 bases lay outside the gene matches. This CDR3 is 16 amino acids long. As DNA, the CDR3 is TGCGCCAGCAGCTTGGTTGGGACAGGGTCCAACTATGGCTACACCTTC. Translation: CASSLVGTGSNYGYTF. The whole variable domain, remainder taken from reference TRBV5-1 and TRBJ1-2, is KAGVTQTPRYLIKTRGQQVTLSCSPISGHRSVSWYQQTPGQGLQFLFEYFSETQRNKGNFPGRFSGRQFSNSRSEMNVSTLELGDSALYLCASSLVGTGSNYGYTFGSGTRLTVV.

The chain combines TRBV25-1 with TRBJ2-2; tentatively, D is TRBD1 (6 bases). Germline V lookup: CDR1 MGHDK, CDR2 SYGVNS. Trimming pared 5 bases from V and 5 bases from J, leaving 9 bases between. The CDR3 spans 13 residues. CDR3 residues: CASSQQGTGELFF. DNA of the CDR3: TGTGCCAGCAGTCAGCAGGGGACCGGGGAGCTGTTTTTT.

This clone appeared a few times. At the DNA level, this CDR3 is encoded by other sequences in the same sample as well. The chain recombines TRBV6-5 with TRBJ1-5; the match to TRBD1 covers 7 bases. Germline CDR1 MNHEY, CDR2 SVGAGI. V lost 5 bases, J lost 2 bases, and 3 bases stayed unmatched. The CDR3 is 14 amino acids. The CDR3 nucleotides are TGTGCCAGCAGTAATACAGGGGGCAATCAGCCCCAGCATTTT. Amino acid sequence: CASSNTGGNQPQHF.

This clone was counted a few times. The CDR3 DNA reads TGTGCCATCAGCGCCTTGTACCAAGAGACCCAGTACTTC. Translation: CAISALYQETQYF. The chain combines TRBV10-3 with TRBJ2-5; D remains ambiguous. In germline, CDR1 is ENHRY, CDR2 SYGVKD. The CDR3 sequence is 13 residues long. V lost 6 bases and J lost 0, with 8 bases in between.

This clone turned up a few times. The chain is built from TRBV7-8 and TRBJ2-5; D not certain. The CDR3 sequence is 14 residues long. Trimming removed 5 bases from V and 3 bases from J, with 13 bases in between. Germline CDR1 reads SGHVS; CDR2 reads FQNEAQ. The CDR3 reads CASSPSRRKETQYF. The CDR3 nucleotides read TGTGCCAGCAGCCCTTCCAGGAGAAAAGAGACCCAGTACTTC.

Worth noting for this clone: The same CDR3 arises from other DNA sequences in this sample as well. This chain uses TRBV30 with TRBJ1-5; D is undetermined. Germline V gene lookup returns CDR1 GTSNPN and CDR2 SVGIG (reference sequence). V gave up 1 base and J gave up 1 base, with 5 bases separating them. The CDR3 loop spans 13 amino acids. The CDR3: CAWSDSSNQPQHF. For the CDR3, the DNA is TGTGCCTGGAGTGATAGCAGCAATCAGCCCCAGCATTTT.

The rearrangement joins TRBV7-2 to TRBJ2-3, with unresolved D. The CDR3 is 15 residues long. The V end was cut by 5 bases, the J end by 0 bases, with 12 bases between. CDR1 and CDR2 (germline): SGHTA, FQGNSA. This chain's CDR3 is CASSTSYGSTDTQYF. CDR3 sequence (DNA): TGTGCCAGCAGCACCTCATACGGTAGCACAGATACGCAGTATTTT.

This sequence joins TRBV6-1 and TRBJ2-1, with 13 bases that match TRBD2. Germline CDR1 MNHNS, CDR2 SASEGT. V lost 7 bases and J lost 5; bases outside the gene matches: 5. CDR3 size: 15 residues. The CDR3 region is CASTSGLAGNNEQFF. The CDR3, as DNA: TGTGCCAGCACCTCGGGACTAGCGGGGAACAATGAGCAGTTCTTC.

The chain recombines TRBV10-3 with TRBJ2-5; D possibly corresponds to TRBD2 (7 bases). CDR3 length equals 13 residues. CDR1 is ENHRY, CDR2 SYGVKD, per germline. V lost 7 bases and J lost 5, with 14 bases in between. CDR3 loop: CAITAGAGETQYF. The DNA for the CDR3 is TGTGCCATCACTGCGGGGGCGGGCGAGACCCAGTACTTC.

The chain links TRBV18 to TRBJ1-2; no reliable D call. This CDR3 contains 16 residues. The germline V gene has CDR1 KGHSH and CDR2 LQKENI. Trimming took off 3 bases at V and 5 bases at J, with 19 bases between the two ends. The chain's CDR3 is CASSPGREGPSYGYTF. The CDR3, as DNA: TGTGCCAGCTCACCTGGTAGGGAGGGCCCGTCATATGGCTACACCTTC.

The chain joins TRBV9 to TRBJ2-2, with D unclear. The CDR3 sequence is 14 residues long. Germline V gives CDR1 SGDLS, CDR2 YYNGEE. The ends were cut back, 3 bases at V and 1 base at J, with 7 bases in the middle. CDR3 in DNA: TGTGCCAGCAGCGCGCGACAGAACACCGGGGAGCTGTTTTTT. Amino acid sequence: CASSARQNTGELFF.

The chain's CDR3 is CASSSHTWEQYF. The CDR3 DNA follows: TGTGCCAGCAGCTCGCACACCTGGGAGCAGTACTTC. This rearrangement joins TRBV13 to TRBJ2-7; no firm D call. There are 12 residues in the CDR3. Germline assignment: CDR1 PRHDT and CDR2 FYEKMQ (reference sequence). Trimming removed 4 bases at V and 7 bases at J, with 11 bases between.

The gene calls are TRBV7-3 and TRBJ1-2; TRBD1 agrees at 8 bases. Germline values: CDR1 SGHTA, CDR2 FQGTGA. The CDR3 spans 15 residues. With 5 bases clipped from V and 7 bases from J, the junction kept 12 bases outside the gene matches. CDR3 in DNA: TGTGCCAGCAGCCCCACAGGGGGACGCCTCGTTGGCTACACCTTC. The encoded protein is CASSPTGGRLVGYTF. Complete variable domain (other parts from reference TRBV7-3 and TRBJ1-2): GAGVSQTPSNKVTEKGKYVELRCDPISGHTALYWYRQSLGQGPEFLIYFQGTGAADDSGLPNDRFFAVRPEGSVSTLKIQRTERGDSAVYLCASSPTGGRLVGYTFGSGTRLTVV.

The sample holds a few counts of this clone. The chain employs TRBV10-3 and TRBJ1-2; the D gene is possibly TRBD1 (6 bases). This CDR3 region has 12 residues. Trimming left V 3 bases short and J 8 bases short, with 10 bases between. Germline CDR1 is ENHRY and CDR2 is SYGVKD. The DNA for the CDR3 is TGTGCCATCAGTGAACCAGGGGAAGGCTACACCTTC. Residues: CAISEPGEGYTF.

The rearrangement joins TRBV5-1 to TRBJ1-1, with D perhaps TRBD1 (6 bases). V lost 3 bases and J 4 bases, leaving 16 bases between the germline ends. The CDR3 totals 15 residues. Germline V gene data show CDR1 as SGHRS and CDR2 as YFSETQ. The CDR3 loop is CASSYGQLTSTEAFF. The DNA of the CDR3 is TGCGCCAGCAGCTACGGACAGTTGACGAGCACTGAAGCTTTCTTT.

The genes are TRBV5-4 and TRBJ2-1; TRBD1 matches 7 bases. This CDR3 is 15 amino acids long. Germline CDR1 is SGHNT and CDR2 is YYREEE (reference sequence). V shed 0 bases, J shed 5 bases, and the junction held 5 bases outside the gene matches. CDR3 sequence (DNA): TGTGCCAGCAGCTTGGACAGGGGAGCTCACAATGAGCAGTTCTTC. Translated: CASSLDRGAHNEQFF.